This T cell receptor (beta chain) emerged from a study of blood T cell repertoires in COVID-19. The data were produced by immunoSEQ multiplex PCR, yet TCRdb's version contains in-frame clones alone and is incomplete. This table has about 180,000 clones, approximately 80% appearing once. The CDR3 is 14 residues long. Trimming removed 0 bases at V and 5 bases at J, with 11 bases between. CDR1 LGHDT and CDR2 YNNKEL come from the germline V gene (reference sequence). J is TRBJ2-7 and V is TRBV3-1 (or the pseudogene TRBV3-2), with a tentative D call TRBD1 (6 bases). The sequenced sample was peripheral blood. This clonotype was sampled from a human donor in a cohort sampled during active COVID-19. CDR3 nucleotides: TGTGCCAGCAGCCAAGATCACAGGGCACACGAGCAGTACTTC. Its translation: CASSQDHRAHEQYF.